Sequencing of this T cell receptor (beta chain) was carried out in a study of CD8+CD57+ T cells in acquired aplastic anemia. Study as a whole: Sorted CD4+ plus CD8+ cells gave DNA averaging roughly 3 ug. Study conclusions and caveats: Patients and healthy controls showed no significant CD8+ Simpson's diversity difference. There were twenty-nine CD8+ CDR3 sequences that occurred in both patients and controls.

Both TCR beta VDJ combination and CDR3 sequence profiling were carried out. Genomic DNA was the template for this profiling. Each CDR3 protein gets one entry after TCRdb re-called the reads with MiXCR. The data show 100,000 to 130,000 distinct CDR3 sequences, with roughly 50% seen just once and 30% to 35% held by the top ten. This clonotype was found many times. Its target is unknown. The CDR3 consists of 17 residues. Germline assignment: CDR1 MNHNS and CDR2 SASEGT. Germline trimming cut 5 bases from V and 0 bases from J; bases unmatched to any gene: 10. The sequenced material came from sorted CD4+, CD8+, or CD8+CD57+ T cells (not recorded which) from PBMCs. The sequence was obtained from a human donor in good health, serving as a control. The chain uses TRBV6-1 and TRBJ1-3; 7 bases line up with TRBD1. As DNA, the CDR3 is TGTGCCAGCAGTCCGTCGGGACAGCGGCTCTCTGGAAACACCATATATTTT. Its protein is CASSPSGQRLSGNTIYF.